This T cell receptor (beta chain) came from a study of blood T cells in healthy people across ages. Primed by a sample-barcoded 5' primer and a J-beta primer mix, a second PCR proceeded for 7 to 11 cycles. TCRdb passed the 5' RACE reads through MiXCR, listing each CDR3 protein once. The sample yields 1,500,000 or so distinct CDR3 sequences, 40% to 45% seen once. Sequenced: blood. The TCR originated in a woman aged 18-29 years in good health.

This CDR3 is CASSFRAVRSEAFF. The DNA of the CDR3 is TGTGCCAGCAGTTTTAGGGCTGTCAGGTCTGAAGCTTTCTTT. The chain is built from TRBV28 and TRBJ1-1; D gene ambiguous. The CDR3 sequence is 14 residues long. The germline gives CDR1 MDHEN, CDR2 SYDVKM. V shed 3 bases and J shed 6 bases, with 14 bases lying between them. The full variable domain, rest sourced from reference TRBV28 and TRBJ1-1, is DVKVTQSSRYLVKRTGEKVFLECVQDMDHENMFWYRQDPGLGLRLIYFSYDVKMKEKGDIPEGYSVSREKKERFSLILESASTNQTSMYLCASSFRAVRSEAFFGQGTRLTVV.